This T cell receptor beta chain was identified during a study of shared clonotypes between healthy human individuals. The germline V gene has CDR1 SEHNR and CDR2 FQNEAQ (reference sequence). V lost 3 bases to trimming and J lost 6 bases; unmatched junction nucleotides: 2. The length of the CDR3 is 13 residues. Into CD45RA+ naive and CD45RA-negative memory subsets, the CD4+ cells were split. Assay used: immunoSEQ multiplex PCR; TCRdb lists only in-frame clones, some missing. This table has roughly 2,500,000 clones, approximately 93% appearing once. The sample taken for sequencing was naive CD4+ T cells from PBMCs. Specified subset: CD45RA+ positively selected. The TCR originated in a man younger than 35 in good health. Some clones in this sample may be carry-over from other donors' samples. The rearrangement links TRBV7-9 to TRBJ1-3; 7 nucleotides line up with TRBD1. CDR3: CASSLGQQNTIYF. In DNA form, the CDR3 reads TGTGCCAGCAGCTTGGGACAGCAAAACACCATATATTTT.